This TCR beta chain was documented in a study of blood T cell repertoires in COVID-19. Study details: Sites in the United States, Italy and Spain provided acute and convalescent COVID-19 samples.

Sequencing used immunoSEQ multiplex PCR; TCRdb keeps in-frame clones, though not all of them. This table has roughly 110,000 clones, about 85% appearing once. In this sample, this clone turned up once. This clonotype originated in a human donor in a cohort sampled during active COVID-19. Sequenced sample: peripheral blood.

Here the CDR3 reads CASSPSRGGSYGYTF. The CDR3 nucleotides are TGCGCCAGCAGCCCCTCGCGGGGAGGTTCCTATGGCTACACCTTC. The chain couples TRBV5-1 to TRBJ1-2; D remains ambiguous. Deletions cut 4 bases from V and 4 bases from J, with 17 bases between. In germline, CDR1 is SGHRS, CDR2 YFSETQ. The CDR3 has 15 residues.